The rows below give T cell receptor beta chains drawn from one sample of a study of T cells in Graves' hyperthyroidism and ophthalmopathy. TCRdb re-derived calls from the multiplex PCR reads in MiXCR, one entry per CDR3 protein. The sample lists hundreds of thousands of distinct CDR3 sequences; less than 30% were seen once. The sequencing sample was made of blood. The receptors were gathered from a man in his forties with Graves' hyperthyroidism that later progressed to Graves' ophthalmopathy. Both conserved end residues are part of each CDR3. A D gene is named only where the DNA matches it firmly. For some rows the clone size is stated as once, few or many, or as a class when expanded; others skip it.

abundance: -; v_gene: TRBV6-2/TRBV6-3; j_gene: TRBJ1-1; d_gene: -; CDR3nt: TGTGCCAGCAGTTACCCCCCCGTTTCAGGGAGGAACACTGAAGCTTTCTTT; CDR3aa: CASSYPPVSGRNTEAFF
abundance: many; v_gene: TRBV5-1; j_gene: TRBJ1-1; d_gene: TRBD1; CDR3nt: TGCGCCAGACACCCGCGCCCTACAGGGGGAGGGAACACTGAAGCTTTCTTT; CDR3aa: CARHPRPTGGGNTEAFF
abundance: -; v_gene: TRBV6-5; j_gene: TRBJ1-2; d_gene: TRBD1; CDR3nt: TGTGCCAGCAGTTCTACAGGGGAATGGAACTATGGCTACACCTTC; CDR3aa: CASSSTGEWNYGYTF
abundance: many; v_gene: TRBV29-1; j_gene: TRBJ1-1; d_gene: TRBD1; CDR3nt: TGCAGCTTGAGACAGGGGCCGAACACTGAAGCTTTCTTT; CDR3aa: CSLRQGPNTEAFF
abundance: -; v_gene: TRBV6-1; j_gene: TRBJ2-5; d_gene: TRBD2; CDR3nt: TGTGCCAGCAGAACGCCGGGACTAGGGGTTGAGACCCAGTACTTC; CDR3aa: CASRTPGLGVETQYF
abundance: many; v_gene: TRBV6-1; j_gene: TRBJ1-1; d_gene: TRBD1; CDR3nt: TGTGCCAGCAGAGACGGGACAGCAGGCACTGAAGCTTTCTTT; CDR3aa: CASRDGTAGTEAFF
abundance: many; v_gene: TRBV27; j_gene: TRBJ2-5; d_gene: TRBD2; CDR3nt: TGTGCCAGCAGTTTAGTATCGGGACTAGTATACTTC; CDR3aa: CASSLVSGLVYF
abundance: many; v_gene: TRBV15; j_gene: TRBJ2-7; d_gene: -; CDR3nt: TGTGCCACCAGCAGAGACCAGGGAACAACCTACGAGCAGTACTTC; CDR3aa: CATSRDQGTTYEQYF
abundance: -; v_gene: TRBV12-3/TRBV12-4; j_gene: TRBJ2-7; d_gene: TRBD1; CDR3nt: TGTGCCAGCAGTGGACAGGGTACCGGGGAGCAGTACTTC; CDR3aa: CASSGQGTGEQYF
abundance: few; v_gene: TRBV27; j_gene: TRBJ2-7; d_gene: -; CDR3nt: TGTGCCAGCAGTTTTGGGGACGGTTCCTACGAGCAGTACTTC; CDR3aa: CASSFGDGSYEQYF
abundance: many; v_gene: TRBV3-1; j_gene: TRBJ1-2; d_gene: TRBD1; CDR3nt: TGTGCCAGCAGCCACCGCGGACAGGAGGGGGGCTACACCTTC; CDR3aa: CASSHRGQEGGYTF
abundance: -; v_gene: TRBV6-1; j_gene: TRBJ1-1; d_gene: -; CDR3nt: TGTGCCAGCAGTCCCCCTCAGGGGTTTGGCACTGAAGCTTTCTTT; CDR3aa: CASSPPQGFGTEAFF
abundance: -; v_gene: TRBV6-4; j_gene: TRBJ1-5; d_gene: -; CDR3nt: TGTGCCAGCAGTAACCAACTTAGATCGGCTCAGCCCCAGCATTTT; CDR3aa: CASSNQLRSAQPQHF
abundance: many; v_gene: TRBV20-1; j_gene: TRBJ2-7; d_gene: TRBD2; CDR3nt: TGCAGTGCCATACCCTCTAGCGGGAGGGCCTTTCTTGGGGAGCAGTACTTC; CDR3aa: CSAIPSSGRAFLGEQYF
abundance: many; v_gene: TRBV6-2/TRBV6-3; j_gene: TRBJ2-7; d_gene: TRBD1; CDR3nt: TGTGCCAGCACCCACCGACAGGGGAGCTACGAGCAGTACTTC; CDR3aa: CASTHRQGSYEQYF
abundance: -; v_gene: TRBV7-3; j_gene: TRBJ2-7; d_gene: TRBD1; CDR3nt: TGTGCCAGCAGCACACAGGGGGGAAGAACCTACGAGCAGTACTTC; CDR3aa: CASSTQGGRTYEQYF
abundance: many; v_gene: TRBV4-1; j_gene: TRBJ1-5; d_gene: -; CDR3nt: TGCGCCAGCAGCCAGGTTAACGTAGACAGCGACAATCAGCCCCAGCATTTT; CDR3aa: CASSQVNVDSDNQPQHF
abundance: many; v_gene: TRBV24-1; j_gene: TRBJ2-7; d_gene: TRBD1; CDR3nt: TGTGCCACCAGTGACCCGGGACAGTCTGGATCCTACGAGCAGTACTTC; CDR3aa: CATSDPGQSGSYEQYF
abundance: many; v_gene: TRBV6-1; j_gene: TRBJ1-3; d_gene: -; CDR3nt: TGTGCCAGCAGTGAAGAGACAAGCCCTGGAAACACCATATATTTT; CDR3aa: CASSEETSPGNTIYF
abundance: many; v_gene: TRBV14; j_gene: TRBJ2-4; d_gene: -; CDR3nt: TGTGCCAGCAGCCACAGGGACACAAACATTCAGTACTTC; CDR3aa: CASSHRDTNIQYF
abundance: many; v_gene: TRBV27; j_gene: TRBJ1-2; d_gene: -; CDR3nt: TGTGCCAGCAGTTTATCCTTCCGGGGGAACTATGGCTACACCTTC; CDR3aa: CASSLSFRGNYGYTF
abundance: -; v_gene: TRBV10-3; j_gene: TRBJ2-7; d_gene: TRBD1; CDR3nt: TGTGCAACTCTACCGGGACAGGGGACCTACGAGCAGTACTTC; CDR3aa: CATLPGQGTYEQYF
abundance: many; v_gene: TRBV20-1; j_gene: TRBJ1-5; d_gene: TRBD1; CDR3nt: TGCAGTGCAAGGACAGGGGGTTTTAGCAATCAGCCCCAGCATTTT; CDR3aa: CSARTGGFSNQPQHF
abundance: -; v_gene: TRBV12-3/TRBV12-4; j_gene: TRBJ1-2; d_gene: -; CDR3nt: TGTGCCAGCAGCTTGCCGGGACAAAAGAATGGCTACACCTTC; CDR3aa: CASSLPGQKNGYTF
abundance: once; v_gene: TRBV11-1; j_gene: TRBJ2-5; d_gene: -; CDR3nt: TGTGCCAGCAGCCCGTACCTCAGCCCGGCAGAGACCCAGTACTTC; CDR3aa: CASSPYLSPAETQYF
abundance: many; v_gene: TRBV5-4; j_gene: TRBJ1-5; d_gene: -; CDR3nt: TGTGCCAGCAAGATAGGCAGCAATCAGCCCCAGCATTTT; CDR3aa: CASKIGSNQPQHF
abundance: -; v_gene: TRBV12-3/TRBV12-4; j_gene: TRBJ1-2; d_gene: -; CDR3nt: TGTGCCAGCAGCACCGGGACCTACTATGGCTACACCTTC; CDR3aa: CASSTGTYYGYTF
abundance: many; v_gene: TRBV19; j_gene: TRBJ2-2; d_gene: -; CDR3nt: TGTGCCAGTACCCACAGCAGGGGATTAAACACCGGGGAGCTGTTTTTT; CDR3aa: CASTHSRGLNTGELFF
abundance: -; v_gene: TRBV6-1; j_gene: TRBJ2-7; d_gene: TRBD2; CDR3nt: TGTGCCAGCAAACTGGGACTAGCGGGACCCTACGAGCAGTACTTC; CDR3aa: CASKLGLAGPYEQYF
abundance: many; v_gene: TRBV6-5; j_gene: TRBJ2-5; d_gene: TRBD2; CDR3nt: TGTGCCAGCAGTTACCACCAGACTAGCGAGGGTTGGGAGACCCAGTACTTC; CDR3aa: CASSYHQTSEGWETQYF
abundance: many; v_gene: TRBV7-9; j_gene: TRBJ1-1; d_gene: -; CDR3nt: TGTGCCAGCTCCCGGGCCGGGGGGACTGAAGCTTTCTTT; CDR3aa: CASSRAGGTEAFF
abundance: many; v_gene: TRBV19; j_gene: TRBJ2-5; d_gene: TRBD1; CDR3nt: TGTGCCAGTAGTTCACCAGGGGGCGAGGAGACCCAGTACTTC; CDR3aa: CASSSPGGEETQYF
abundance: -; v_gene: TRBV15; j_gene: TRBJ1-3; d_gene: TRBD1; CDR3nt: TGTGCCACCAGCGACGACAGGGGCTCTCGAAACACCATATATTTT; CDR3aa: CATSDDRGSRNTIYF
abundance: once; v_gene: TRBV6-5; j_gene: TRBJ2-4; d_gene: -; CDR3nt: TGTGCCAGCAGTTACTCGTGGGAGCCCGGGTCGCTTCAGTACTTC; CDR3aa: CASSYSWEPGSLQYF
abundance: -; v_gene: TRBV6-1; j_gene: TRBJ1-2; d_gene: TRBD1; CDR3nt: TGTGCCAGCAGTACGGACAGGGCCTTCTATGGCTACACCTTC; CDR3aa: CASSTDRAFYGYTF
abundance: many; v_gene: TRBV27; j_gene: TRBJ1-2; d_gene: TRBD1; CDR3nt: TGTGCCAGCAGTTTCCGGGACAGGGGAGGTTGGTATGGCTACACCTTC; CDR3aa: CASSFRDRGGWYGYTF
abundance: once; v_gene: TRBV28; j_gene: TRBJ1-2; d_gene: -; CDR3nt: TGTGCCAGCAGTAAGACAGCTCTAAGTGGCTACACCTTC; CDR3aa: CASSKTALSGYTF
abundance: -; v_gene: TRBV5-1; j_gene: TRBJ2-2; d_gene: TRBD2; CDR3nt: TGCGCCAGCAGCTTGACTTTATTCCGGGCGGGAGCCAACACCGGGGAGCTGTTTTTT; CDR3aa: CASSLTLFRAGANTGELFF
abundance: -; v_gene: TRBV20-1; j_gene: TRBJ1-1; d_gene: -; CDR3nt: TGCAGTGCCCCACAGGGCCCCCCAGCTTTCTTT; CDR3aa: CSAPQGPPAFF
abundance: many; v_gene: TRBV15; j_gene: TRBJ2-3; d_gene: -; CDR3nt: TGTGCCACCAGCAGAGCATTCTCGGGGGATACGCAGTATTTT; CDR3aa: CATSRAFSGDTQYF
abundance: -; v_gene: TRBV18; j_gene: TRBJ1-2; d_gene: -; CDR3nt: TGTGCCAGCTCATTGGACACCTACTATGGCTACACCTTC; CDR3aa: CASSLDTYYGYTF
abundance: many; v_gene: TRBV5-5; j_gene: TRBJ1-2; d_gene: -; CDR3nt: TGTGCCAGCAGCTTGGGTTTAGGCAGGGCTAACTATGGCTACACCTTC; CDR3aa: CASSLGLGRANYGYTF
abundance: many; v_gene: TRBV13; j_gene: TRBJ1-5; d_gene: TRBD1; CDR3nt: TGTGCCAGCAGCTACGGACAGGGCGGCAATCAGCCCCAGCATTTT; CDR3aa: CASSYGQGGNQPQHF
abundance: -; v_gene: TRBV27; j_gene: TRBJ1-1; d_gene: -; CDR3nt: TGTGCCAGCAGTCCAATTATAGACATGAACACTGAAGCTTTCTTT; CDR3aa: CASSPIIDMNTEAFF
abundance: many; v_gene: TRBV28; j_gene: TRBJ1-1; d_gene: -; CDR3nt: TGTGCCAGCAGAATACAGGGTACTGAAGCTTTCTTT; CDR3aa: CASRIQGTEAFF
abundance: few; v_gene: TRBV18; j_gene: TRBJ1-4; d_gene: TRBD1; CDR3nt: TGTGCCAGCTCAACAGGGGAGGGCGGTGAAAAACTGTTTTTT; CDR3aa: CASSTGEGGEKLFF
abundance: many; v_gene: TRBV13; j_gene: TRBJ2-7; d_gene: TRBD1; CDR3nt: TGTGCCAGCAGCCGGACAGGGGGGGGCGAGCAGTACTTC; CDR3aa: CASSRTGGGEQYF